A single sample gave rise to the 9 T cell receptor beta chains below, sequenced in a study of shared clonotypes between healthy human individuals. Only in-frame clones appear in the TCRdb table, and some are missing; sequencing was by immunoSEQ multiplex PCR. The sample yields around 1.9 million clones, under 95% seen once. Naive CD8 populations comprised CD45RO-negative cells positively selected for CCR7, excluding terminally differentiated effector memory CD45RA+ cells. Sequencing was done on a sample of naive CD8+ T cells from PBMCs. Receptors were obtained from a man between 18 and 35 years old in good health. Some clones in this sample may be carry-over from other donors' samples.

This clone was seen only a few times. This chain connects TRBV9 to TRBJ1-2; possible D gene TRBD1, 6 bases. The ends were cut back, 4 bases at V and 6 bases at J, with 16 bases in the middle. Germline CDR1 and CDR2: SGDLS and YYNGEE. The CDR3 contains 14 residues. CDR3 bases: TGTGCCAGCAGCCCAGGGGACTCTCGGGATGGCTACACCTTC. This sequence encodes CASSPGDSRDGYTF. Drawing the rest from reference TRBV9 and TRBJ1-2, the complete variable domain is DSGVTQTPKHLITATGQRVTLRCSPRSGDLSVYWYQQSLDQGLQFLIQYYNGEERAKGNILERFSAQQFPDLHSELNLSSLELGDSALYFCASSPGDSRDGYTFGSGTRLTVV.

The table lists this clone with a few counts. The rearrangement links TRBV27 to TRBJ1-1; 7 nucleotides match TRBD1. Germline CDR1 reads MNHEY; CDR2 reads SMNVEV (reference sequence). This CDR3 has 16 residues. Germline trimming cut 5 bases from V and 0 bases from J; bases unmatched to any gene: 9. CDR3 nucleotide sequence: TGTGCCAGCAGTCCGCGGGACAGACTCATGAACACTGAAGCTTTCTTT. Its protein product is CASSPRDRLMNTEAFF.

The chain combines TRBV19 with TRBJ2-7; tentative D call: TRBD2 (5 bases). The CDR3 runs 14 residues. Trimming took 7 bases from V and 4 from J, leaving 17 bases between them. The germline V gene has CDR1 LNHDA and CDR2 SQIVND (reference sequence). The CDR3 DNA sequence: TGTGCCAGTATGGAGGAATTAGGCGGATACGAGCAGTACTTC. This gives the protein CASMEELGGYEQYF.

Of note for this clone: This same CDR3 is encoded by further DNA sequences in the sample. V and J are TRBV7-9 and TRBJ1-1; 8 bases align to TRBD1. This CDR3 comprises 14 residues. Germline loops: CDR1 SEHNR, CDR2 FQNEAQ (reference sequence). J gave up 1 base and V 5 bases, and 3 bases lay outside the gene matches. The CDR3 nucleotides are TGTGCCAGCAGCACAGGACAGGGGAACACTGAAGCTTTCTTT. This sequence encodes CASSTGQGNTEAFF.

V gene TRBV6-6 combines with J gene TRBJ2-5; TRBD1 matches 11 bases. The CDR3 covers 15 residues. The junction had 3 bases not matched to a gene; V was cut back by 1 base and J by 5 bases. Germline V lookup: CDR1 MNHNY, CDR2 SVGAGI (reference sequence). CDR3 nucleotides: TGTGCCAGCAGTTACTGGACAGGGGGCAGTGAGACCCAGTACTTC. It translates to CASSYWTGGSETQYF.

The genes are TRBV9 and TRBJ2-7; 11 bases match TRBD1. There are 16 residues in the CDR3. The ends lost 4 bases at V and 2 bases at J; junction bases unmatched: 8. CDR1 and CDR2 (germline): SGDLS, YYNGEE. CDR3 protein: CASSPLGTGGTYEQYF. CDR3 nucleotide sequence: TGTGCCAGCAGCCCGCTAGGGACAGGGGGTACCTACGAGCAGTACTTC.

Notes on this clone: Different DNA sequences within this sample yield the same CDR3. The rearrangement links TRBV27 to TRBJ2-7, with D possibly TRBD1 on 6 matching bases. This CDR3 contains 14 residues. The V gene's germline CDR1 is MNHEY and CDR2 SMNVEV (reference sequence). The V end lost 5 bases, the J end lost 0 bases, and 11 bases lay between the germline ends. The CDR3 reads CASSPTGYSYEQYF. The CDR3 coding sequence is TGTGCCAGCAGTCCGACAGGTTACTCCTACGAGCAGTACTTC.

The chain recombines TRBV27 with TRBJ1-2, with a weak D call TRBD1 (5 bases). Germline V CDR1 and CDR2: MNHEY, SMNVEV (reference sequence). V was trimmed by 3 bases and J by 6 bases, leaving 8 bases between them. This CDR3 is 12 amino acids long. Here the CDR3 DNA reads TGTGCCAGCAGTTTTGGGGGGAATGGCTACACCTTC. Its translation is CASSFGGNGYTF.

The DNA of the CDR3 is TGTGCCAGCAGTTTCCAGGGAGTAGGTTCCACTGAAGCTTTCTTT. Translated: CASSFQGVGSTEAFF. This chain joins TRBV28 and TRBJ1-1, with a tentative D call TRBD1 (5 bases). V was pared by 3 bases and J by 4 bases, with 15 bases between. Germline loops: CDR1 MDHEN, CDR2 SYDVKM. This CDR3 contains 15 residues. Full variable domain (missing parts from reference TRBV28 and TRBJ1-1): DVKVTQSSRYLVKRTGEKVFLECVQDMDHENMFWYRQDPGLGLRLIYFSYDVKMKEKGDIPEGYSVSREKKERFSLILESASTNQTSMYLCASSFQGVGSTEAFFGQGTRLTVV.